These 24 T cell receptor beta chains originate from one sample sequenced in a study of cytomegalovirus exposure and HLA in healthy donors. Primers for the PCR totalled 60 Vbeta and 13 Jbeta. The repertoire was sequenced with immunoSEQ multiplex PCR; TCRdb's copy has only in-frame clones and lacks some. In the table there are about 160,000 clones, about 80% of which are singletons. Sequenced sample: PBMCs. Receptors were obtained from a man aged 18 to 30 in good health and CMV-seropositive.

The rearrangement joins TRBV7-9 to TRBJ1-1; 9 bases line up with TRBD1. The CDR3 consists of 14 residues. The trim removed 4 bases at V and 5 bases at J, leaving 5 bases unmatched. Germline CDR1 is SEHNR and CDR2 is FQNEAQ (reference sequence). The CDR3 sequence: CASSSQGARTEAFF. The CDR3 DNA reads TGTGCCAGCAGCTCACAGGGGGCGCGAACTGAAGCTTTCTTT.

This clone was observed a handful of times. V is TRBV30 and J is TRBJ2-2, with a tentative D call TRBD1 (5 bases). V shed 2 bases and J shed 0 bases, with 13 bases lying between them. Germline CDR1 GTSNPN, CDR2 SVGIG (reference sequence). CDR3 length: 16 residues. CDR3 sequence reads: CAWSPWAGSNTGELFF. The CDR3 nucleotides read TGTGCCTGGAGTCCTTGGGCAGGGTCGAACACCGGGGAGCTGTTTTTT.

This clone has more than one count but fewer than ten. The chain recombines TRBV4-3 with TRBJ1-2, with D possibly TRBD1 on 6 matching bases. V was shortened by 3 bases and J by 2 bases, with 10 bases between the two germline ends. Germline CDR1 is LGHNA and CDR2 is YSLEER. The CDR3 length is 14 residues. CDR3: CASSQNRVNYGYTF. The CDR3 coding sequence is TGCGCCAGCAGCCAGAACAGGGTGAACTATGGCTACACCTTC.

The V call is TRBV27, the J call TRBJ2-5; 14 nucleotides line up with TRBD2. The DNA end is a closer match to TRBJ2-7, so the J assignment may be wrong. The CDR3 extends over 16 amino acids. Germline V gives CDR1 MNHEY, CDR2 SMNVEV (reference sequence). This CDR3 reads CASSPVGLAGGYEQYF. CDR3 in DNA: TGTGCCAGCAGTCCGGTCGGACTAGCGGGAGGATACGAGCAGTACTTC.

V usage is TRBV5-4 and J usage is TRBJ2-1; D is perhaps TRBD2 (6 bases). V was clipped by 0 bases and J by 7 bases, with 14 bases between them. The germline V gene has CDR1 SGHNT and CDR2 YYREEE (reference sequence). The length of the CDR3 is 15 residues. CDR3 nucleotide sequence: TGTGCCAGCAGCTTGGTCGGGGGACTCTGGAATGAGCAGTTCTTC. It yields the protein CASSLVGGLWNEQFF.

J is TRBJ2-1 and V is TRBV5-4; D call uncertain. The CDR3 is made up of 15 amino acids. Germline V gives CDR1 SGHNT, CDR2 YYREEE (reference sequence). V lost 1 base and J 0 bases, leaving 8 bases between the germline ends. In DNA, the CDR3 is TGTGCCAGCAGCTTGACCCCGAGCTCCTACAATGAGCAGTTCTTC. It translates to CASSLTPSSYNEQFF.

The V and J genes are TRBV11-2 and TRBJ2-1; perhaps TRBD2 as D (6 bases). Trimming took 5 bases from V and 4 from J, leaving 9 bases between them. CDR3 length: 13 residues. Germline V gives CDR1 SGHAT, CDR2 FQNNGV. The CDR3 reads CASSGGRYNEQFF. The CDR3 coding sequence is TGTGCCAGCAGCGGGGGGAGATACAATGAGCAGTTCTTC.

This sequence joins TRBV27 and TRBJ2-5; D gene unclear. The J call could be wrong; TRBJ2-7 is a better fit for the DNA end. Germline CDR1 is MNHEY and CDR2 is SMNVEV (reference sequence). The CDR3 sequence is 11 residues long. DNA of the CDR3: TGTGCCAGCAGTTCGAACTACGAGCAGTACTTC. Translation gives CASSSNYEQYF.

This clone has only a few counts. The chain employs TRBV11-2 and TRBJ1-3; TRBD1 might be the D (5 bases). The germline gives CDR1 SGHAT, CDR2 FQNNGV. The CDR3 contains 15 residues. V lost 3 bases, J lost 6 bases, and 15 bases lay in between. CDR3 protein: CASSLEMQGANTIYF. The CDR3 nucleotides read TGTGCCAGCAGCTTGGAGATGCAGGGTGCAAACACCATATATTTT. The full variable domain, rest sourced from reference TRBV11-2 and TRBJ1-3, is EAGVAQSPRYKIIEKRQSVAFWCNPISGHATLYWYQQILGQGPKLLIQFQNNGVVDDSQLPKDRFSAERLKGVDSTLKIQPAKLEDSAVYLCASSLEMQGANTIYFGEGSWLTVV.

This clone turned up a few times. V is TRBV6-5 and J is TRBJ1-4, with no clear D. CDR1 and CDR2 from the germline V gene are MNHEY and SVGAGI. The CDR3 has 13 amino acids. Trimming took 6 bases from V and 8 from J, leaving 13 bases between them. CDR3 protein: CASSRTVGEKLFF. The CDR3 bases are TGTGCCAGCAGCCGCACAGTTGGGGAAAAACTGTTTTTT.

This clone was counted between two and nine times. The rearrangement uses TRBV14 and TRBJ2-6, with TRBD2 matching 13 bases. The V gene's germline CDR1 is SGHDN and CDR2 FVKESK. The CDR3 covers 17 residues. Trimming took 3 bases from V and 6 from J; bases not matched to a gene: 5. CDR3 amino acids: CASSHGLAGAKANVLTF. Here the CDR3 DNA reads TGTGCCAGCAGCCACGGACTAGCGGGAGCCAAGGCCAACGTCCTGACTTTC.

This rearrangement joins TRBV6-5 to TRBJ2-5, with 7 bases matching TRBD2. J gave up 6 bases and V 0 bases, and 4 bases lay outside the gene matches. The CDR3 runs 14 residues. Germline V CDR1 and CDR2: MNHEY, SVGAGI. As DNA, the CDR3 is TGTGCCAGCAGTTACTCTCGCGGGAGTCAGACCCAGTACTTC. Translated: CASSYSRGSQTQYF.

The rearrangement links TRBV6-5 to TRBJ1-1; D is possibly TRBD1 (5 bases). Trimming pared 4 bases from V and 10 bases from J, leaving 13 bases between. The CDR3 runs 12 residues. Germline assignment: CDR1 MNHEY and CDR2 SVGAGI. DNA for the CDR3: TGTGCCAGCAGTTCCAACGGGAGGGGAGCTTTCTTT. Protein: CASSSNGRGAFF.

The sample holds one count of this clone. The gene calls are TRBV5-1 and TRBJ1-1; perhaps TRBD1 as D (5 bases). This CDR3 spans 16 amino acids. CDR1 and CDR2 (germline): SGHRS, YFSETQ. Trimming removed 4 bases at V and 0 bases at J, with 16 bases between. CDR3 sequence reads: CASSGAGMNLNTEAFF. Written as DNA, the CDR3 is TGCGCCAGCAGCGGGGCAGGAATGAACTTGAACACTGAAGCTTTCTTT.

The gene calls are TRBV4-2 and TRBJ2-3; D unresolved. CDR3 length: 16 residues. Trimming left V 0 bases short and J 4 bases short, with 14 bases between. Per germline, CDR1 LGHNA and CDR2 YNFKEQ. DNA for the CDR3: TGTGCCAGCAGCCAAGATCGCCTAGATTTACCAGATACGCAGTATTTT. It codes for CASSQDRLDLPDTQYF.

The chain links TRBV5-1 to TRBJ2-1; D is unresolved. This CDR3 contains 14 residues. Looked up from germline, CDR1 is SGHRS and CDR2 is YFSETQ. Deletions cut 2 bases from V and 0 bases from J, with 6 bases between. For the CDR3, the DNA is TGCGCCAGCAGCTTACAGAGCTCCTACAATGAGCAGTTCTTC. Translating gives CASSLQSSYNEQFF. Supplemented by reference TRBV5-1 and TRBJ2-1, the full variable domain reads KAGVTQTPRYLIKTRGQQVTLSCSPISGHRSVSWYQQTPGQGLQFLFEYFSETQRNKGNFPGRFSGRQFSNSRSEMNVSTLELGDSALYLCASSLQSSYNEQFFGPGTRLTVL.

The chain carries TRBV5-1 and TRBJ1-4; perhaps TRBD1 as D (6 bases). V was pared by 3 bases and J by 0 bases, with 12 bases between. The CDR3 extends over 16 amino acids. Germline CDR1 reads SGHRS; CDR2 reads YFSETQ. The CDR3 DNA follows: TGCGCCAGCAGCTCGGACAGAATTGCAACTAATGAAAAACTGTTTTTT. Translated: CASSSDRIATNEKLFF.

The chain employs TRBV4-1 and TRBJ1-1; TRBD1 might be the D (5 bases). Trimming removed 0 bases from V and 0 bases from J, with 8 bases in between. The germline CDR1 and CDR2 sequences are MGHRA and YSYEKL. This CDR3 is built from 15 residues. The CDR3 here is CASSQEGDLNTEAFF. CDR3 in DNA: TGCGCCAGCAGCCAAGAAGGGGACTTGAACACTGAAGCTTTCTTT.

The rearrangement links TRBV28 to TRBJ1-2; 7 bases line up with TRBD1. The germline gives CDR1 MDHEN, CDR2 SYDVKM. V dropped 5 bases and J dropped 3; count of bases not matched to a gene: 6. This CDR3 contains 14 residues. The CDR3 coding sequence is TGTGCCAGCAGTCCCCCGGGACAGTACTATGGCTACACCTTC. As protein: CASSPPGQYYGYTF.

V is TRBV5-5 and J is TRBJ1-4; 7 bases line up with TRBD1. CDR1 SGHKS and CDR2 YYEKEE come from the germline V gene (reference sequence). The V segment lost 0 bases and the J segment 7 bases; nucleotides outside the gene matches: 3. The CDR3 length is 14 residues. CDR3 nucleotides: TGTGCCAGCAGCTTGGACAGGGGACTTGAAAAACTGTTTTTT. Translated, it gives CASSLDRGLEKLFF.

This chain links TRBV2 with TRBJ2-7, with 10 bases that match TRBD1. Trimming at V came to 6 bases and at J to 6 bases, leaving 2 bases not matched to a gene. The CDR3 is made up of 12 amino acids. CDR1 is SNHLY, CDR2 FYNNEI, per germline. CDR3 DNA sequence: TGTGCCAGCAGGCGGACAGGGGGCGAGCAGTACTTC. It is translated as CASRRTGGEQYF.

This sequence joins TRBV5-1 and TRBJ1-4; the D is unclear. This CDR3 is 15 amino acids long. Deletions cut 1 base from V and 5 bases from J, with 12 bases between. CDR1 is SGHRS, CDR2 YFSETQ, per germline. DNA for the CDR3: TGCGCCAGCAGCTTGAAGATGACTGAGAATGAAAAACTGTTTTTT. It yields the protein CASSLKMTENEKLFF. The full variable domain, rest sourced from reference TRBV5-1 and TRBJ1-4, is KAGVTQTPRYLIKTRGQQVTLSCSPISGHRSVSWYQQTPGQGLQFLFEYFSETQRNKGNFPGRFSGRQFSNSRSEMNVSTLELGDSALYLCASSLKMTENEKLFFGSGTQLSVL.

As concerns this clone: At the DNA level, this CDR3 is encoded by other sequences in the same sample as well. The V call is TRBV19, the J call TRBJ2-2, with 11 bases that match TRBD1. This CDR3 has 15 residues. The V segment lost 3 bases and the J segment 4 bases; nucleotides outside the gene matches: 1. CDR1 and CDR2 (germline): LNHDA, SQIVND (reference sequence). Here the CDR3 reads CASSMGTGGTGELFF. The CDR3 region has the DNA TGTGCCAGTAGTATGGGGACAGGGGGCACCGGGGAGCTGTTTTTT.

The V gene is TRBV14, the J gene TRBJ1-6, with D unresolved. This CDR3 contains 14 residues. V dropped 5 bases and J dropped 9 bases, with 14 bases sitting between them. Looked up from germline, CDR1 is SGHDN and CDR2 is FVKESK. CDR3 sequence (DNA): TGTGCCAGCAGCAAAAGCGTGGGTGGTTCACCCCTCCACTTT. Translation gives CASSKSVGGSPLHF. Full variable domain (remainder filled in from reference TRBV14 and TRBJ1-6): EAGVTQFPSHSVIEKGQTVTLRCDPISGHDNLYWYRRVMGKEIKFLLHFVKESKQDESGMPNNRFLAERTGGTYSTLKVQPAELEDSGVYFCASSKSVGGSPLHFGNGTRLTVT.